The sequence of this T cell receptor (gamma chain) was determined in a study of intestinal T cells in coeliac disease. As regards this clone: Its specificity is unknown.

The study, taken as a whole, reports: TRD kmer-based clustering correctly classified all 22 biopsies in training, with reported leave-one-out accuracy of about 89%.

V lost 4 bases and J lost 11; bases outside the gene matches: 11. The germline gives CDR1 EGSTGY, CDR2 YDSYTSSV. This CDR3 has 12 amino acids. TRG repertoires were amplified with LymphoTrack primers from 200 ng of biopsy DNA. TCRdb called clones from the multiplex PCR reads again using CATT. Among about 360 gamma-chain clones listed, roughly 50% were seen once. Over 9 formalin-fixed paraffin-embedded scrolls, each 5 µm thick, supplied each case's genomic DNA. Reflux, dyspepsia or gastritis prompted controls' endoscopy; coeliac disease was not suspected. The chain uses TRGV4 and TRGJ1 or TRGJ2. The clonotype originates from a human donor who served as a control with a normal duodenal biopsy, not a healthy volunteer. Sequencing used a duodenal biopsy. The CDR3, as DNA: TGTGCCACCTGGGAGTGGGACAACGAGAAACTCTTT. Protein sequence: CATWEWDNEKLF.